This record looks at one T cell receptor (beta chain) sequence and its context. The data stem from a study of blood T cell repertoires in COVID-19. As for the study in general: Sources were T cells, B-cell-depleted T cells, or PBMCs; the material itself was cDNA or gDNA.

Per the germline V gene, CDR1 is PRHDT and CDR2 is FYEKMQ (reference sequence). V was cut by 6 bases and J by 0 bases, with 11 bases left in between. The CDR3 has 14 residues. Sequencing used immunoSEQ multiplex PCR; TCRdb keeps in-frame clones, though not all of them. The repertoire has 150,000 to 200,000 clones, around four fifths of them found once; the top ten carry around 5.2%. The sequenced sample consisted of peripheral blood. The chain uses TRBV13 and TRBJ1-2; no clear D. The receptor's source is a woman in her twenties or thirties with acute or convalescent COVID-19. CDR3 DNA: TGTGCCAGCAGTTTCGGGGAACCTAACTATGGCTACACCTTC. It is translated as CASSFGEPNYGYTF.